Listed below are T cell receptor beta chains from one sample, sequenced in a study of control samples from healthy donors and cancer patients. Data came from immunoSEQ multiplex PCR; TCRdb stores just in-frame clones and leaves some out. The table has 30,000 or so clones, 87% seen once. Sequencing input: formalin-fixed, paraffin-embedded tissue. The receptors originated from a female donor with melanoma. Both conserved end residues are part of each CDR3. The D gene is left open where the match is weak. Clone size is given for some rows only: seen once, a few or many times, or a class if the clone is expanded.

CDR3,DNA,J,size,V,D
CASRGGLAGGRSYNEQFF,TGTGCCAGTAGGGGGGGACTAGCGGGAGGTCGTTCCTACAATGAGCAGTTCTTC,TRBJ2-1,-,TRBV19,TRBD2
CASSVGLSSGNTIYF,TGTGCCAGCAGCGTGGGACTGTCCTCTGGAAACACCATATATTTT,TRBJ1-3,once,TRBV9,-
CASSSRTQLAKNIQYF,TGTGCCAGCAGTTCTCGGACACAACTAGCCAAAAACATTCAGTACTTC,TRBJ2-4,-,TRBV6-5,-
CASSWEAFSTGELFF,TGTGCCAGCAGCTGGGAGGCATTTTCCACCGGGGAGCTGTTTTTT,TRBJ2-2,-,TRBV5-4,-
CASSWGAMNTEAFF,TGTGCCAGCAGCTGGGGGGCTATGAACACTGAAGCTTTCTTT,TRBJ1-1,-,TRBV5-6,-
CASSYSASLNQPQHF,TGTGCCAGCAGTTACTCAGCCAGCCTCAATCAGCCCCAGCATTTT,TRBJ1-5,once,TRBV6-2/TRBV6-3,-
CASSMEKGQPQHF,TGTGCCAGCTCAATGGAGAAAGGTCAGCCCCAGCATTTT,TRBJ1-5,-,TRBV18,-
CASSPGLF,TGTGCCAGCAGCCCGGGACTCTTC,TRBJ1-2,-,TRBV7-9,-
CASSELGDSPNYGYTF,TGTGCCAGCAGTGAATTGGGGGACAGTCCTAACTATGGCTACACCTTC,TRBJ1-2,-,TRBV25-1,TRBD1
CSVEWDRGNTEAFF,TGCAGCGTTGAATGGGACAGGGGAAACACTGAAGCTTTCTTT,TRBJ1-1,-,TRBV29-1,TRBD1
CASSLDGTSAGIQYF,TGTGCCAGCAGCCTCGACGGGACATCTGCGGGCATTCAGTACTTC,TRBJ2-4,-,TRBV7-8,-
CASSVVRGGYTF,TGTGCCAGCAGCGTAGTCAGGGGTGGCTACACCTTC,TRBJ1-2,-,TRBV9,-
CASSRTGANYGYTF,TGTGCCAGCAGTCGGACCGGAGCTAACTATGGCTACACCTTC,TRBJ1-2,-,TRBV6-6,-
CASSQGGGTDTQYF,TGCGCCAGCAGCCAAGGAGGGGGTACAGATACGCAGTATTTT,TRBJ2-3,-,TRBV4-1,-
CASSTGTTNTGELFF,TGTGCCAGCAGTACCGGGACCACCAACACCGGGGAGCTGTTTTTT,TRBJ2-2,-,TRBV11-3,-
CASSYSGGRGVREQFF,TGTGCCAGCAGTTACTCAGGCGGGAGAGGGGTCAGGGAGCAGTTCTTC,TRBJ2-1,-,TRBV6-6,TRBD2
CASSIVTGGDEQFF,TGTGCCAGTAGTATTGTGACAGGGGGCGATGAGCAGTTCTTC,TRBJ2-1,-,TRBV19,TRBD1
CATSRDRGGSHDEQYF,TGTGCCACCAGCAGAGATCGGGGAGGCTCCCACGATGAGCAGTACTTC,TRBJ2-7,-,TRBV15,-
CASSSPRGKSHGYTF,TGTGCCAGCAGCTCCCCGCGGGGTAAATCCCATGGCTACACCTTC,TRBJ1-2,-,TRBV7-8,-
CSVDRNMNTEAFF,TGCAGCGTTGACAGGAACATGAACACTGAAGCTTTCTTT,TRBJ1-1,-,TRBV29-1,-
CSASDRQRSNYGYTF,TGCAGTGCTAGTGACCGGCAGCGGTCTAACTATGGCTACACCTTC,TRBJ1-2,-,TRBV20-1,-
CASSPPSYEQYF,TGTGCCAGCAGCCCACCCTCCTACGAGCAGTACTTC,TRBJ2-7,-,TRBV2,-
CASSLAGQGDTGELFF,TGTGCCAGCAGCCTGGCGGGACAGGGCGACACCGGGGAGCTGTTTTTT,TRBJ2-2,few,TRBV5-4,TRBD1
CASSLLTVRGVGQQFF,TGTGCCAGCAGCTTACTCACAGTTCGGGGTGTTGGGCAGCAGTTCTTC,TRBJ2-1,-,TRBV7-8,-
CASSEGQGPYQPQHF,TGTGCCAGCAGTGAAGGTCAGGGGCCTTATCAGCCCCAGCATTTT,TRBJ1-5,-,TRBV6-1,-
CSASSGWMNTEAFF,TGCAGTGCTAGTTCAGGGTGGATGAACACTGAAGCTTTCTTT,TRBJ1-1,-,TRBV20-1,-
CASSEGTRNMGNQPQHF,TGTGCCAGCAGTGAGGGGACCCGGAATATGGGCAATCAGCCCCAGCATTTT,TRBJ1-5,-,TRBV2,-
CASSPPSDETQYF,TGTGCCAGCAGCCCCCCCTCCGATGAGACCCAGTACTTC,TRBJ2-5,few,TRBV7-2,-
CASSLVSALFDTQYF,TGTGCCAGCAGCTTAGTTTCCGCCCTCTTTGATACGCAGTATTTT,TRBJ2-3,-,TRBV7-9,-
CASSHPRGGVTRDGNEQFF,TGTGCCAGCAGCCATCCTAGGGGGGGGGTGACTAGGGACGGCAATGAGCAGTTCTTC,TRBJ2-1,-,TRBV3-1/TRBV3-2,-